The clone carrying this T cell receptor (beta chain) was detected only a few times. Sequencing used immunoSEQ multiplex PCR; TCRdb keeps in-frame clones, though not all of them. The sample has about 110,000 clones, 80% to 85% seen once. These data come from a study of blood T cell repertoires in COVID-19. Study-level information: The samples span acute and convalescent COVID-19 from the United States, Italy and Spain. In each case, the material was cDNA or gDNA derived from T cells, B-cell-depleted T cells, or PBMCs.

The J segment lost 9 bases and the V segment lost 5 bases, leaving 6 bases of the junction unmatched. Germline V lookup: CDR1 SEHNR, CDR2 FQNEAQ (reference sequence). The CDR3 sequence is 14 residues long. Sequencing input: peripheral blood. This sequence originates from a man between 65 and 80 years old with acute or convalescent COVID-19. V usage is TRBV7-9 and J usage is TRBJ2-1; 11 bases fit TRBD1. This CDR3 is CASSLGTGGGEQFF. The CDR3 coding sequence is TGTGCCAGCAGCCTAGGGACAGGGGGTGGTGAGCAGTTCTTC. The whole variable domain, remainder taken from reference TRBV7-9 and TRBJ2-1, is DTGVSQNPRHKITKRGQNVTFRCDPISEHNRLYWYRQTLGQGPEFLTYFQNEAQLEKSRLLSDRFSAERPKGSFSTLEIQRTEQGDSAMYLCASSLGTGGGEQFFGPGTRLTVL.